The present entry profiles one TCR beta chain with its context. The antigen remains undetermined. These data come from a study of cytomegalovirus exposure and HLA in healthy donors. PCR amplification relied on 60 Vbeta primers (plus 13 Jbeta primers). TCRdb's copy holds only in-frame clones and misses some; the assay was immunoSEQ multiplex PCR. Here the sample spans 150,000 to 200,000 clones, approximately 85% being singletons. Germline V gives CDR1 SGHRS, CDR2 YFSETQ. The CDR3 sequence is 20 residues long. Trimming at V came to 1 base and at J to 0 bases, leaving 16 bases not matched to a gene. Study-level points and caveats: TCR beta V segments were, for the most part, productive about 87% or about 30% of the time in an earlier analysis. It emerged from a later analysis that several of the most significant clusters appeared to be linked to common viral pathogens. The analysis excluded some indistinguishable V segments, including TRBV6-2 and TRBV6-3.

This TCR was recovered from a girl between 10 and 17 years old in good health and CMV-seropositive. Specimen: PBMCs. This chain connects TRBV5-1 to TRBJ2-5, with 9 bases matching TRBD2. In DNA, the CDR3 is TGCGCCAGCAGCTTGAGCTCCCCGGCTAGCGGGGCCCAGTACCAAGAGACCCAGTACTTC. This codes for CASSLSSPASGAQYQETQYF.